This T cell receptor beta chain was profiled in a study of blood T cell repertoires in COVID-19. Study-wide background: T cells, B-cell-depleted T cells, or PBMCs provided the cDNA or gDNA that served as material.

In Cohort 3, a recovered donor had either two negative PCRs, clearance, or symptom resolution. The germline V and J ends were trimmed by 4 bases and 4 bases, with 16 bases remaining between them. The CDR3 extends over 16 amino acids. Per germline, CDR1 MNHEY and CDR2 SVGAGI. The data were produced by immunoSEQ multiplex PCR, yet TCRdb's version contains in-frame clones alone and is incomplete. Among about 240,000 clones listed, roughly 91% were seen once. The chain links TRBV6-5 to TRBJ1-4; the D is unclear. The material sequenced was PBMCs or T cells enriched from blood (not recorded which). The TCR was taken from a woman aged 25-40 years who had recovered from COVID-19. In DNA form, the CDR3 reads TGTGCCAGCAGTTTCGCGTACGGGAGTTTTAATGAAAAACTGTTTTTT. Its protein is CASSFAYGSFNEKLFF.